A single sample is the source of the 32 T cell receptor beta chains below, sequenced in a study of cytomegalovirus exposure and HLA in healthy donors. Primers included in the PCR were 60 Vbeta and 13 Jbeta primers. Sequencing was performed with immunoSEQ multiplex PCR; in TCRdb, only in-frame clones are kept and a portion is missing. Counted here are about 150,000 clones, approximately 81% occurring once; the ten biggest clones make up about 1.3%. The sequencing input was PBMCs. The receptor set was obtained from a man younger than 35 in good health and CMV-seronegative.

The chain employs TRBV12-5 and TRBJ2-7; TRBD1 agrees at 8 bases. The junction had 14 bases not matched to a gene; V was cut back by 2 bases and J by 2 bases. The CDR3 is made up of 18 amino acids. Germline V gene data show CDR1 as LGHNT and CDR2 as FRNRAP. The CDR3 nucleotides read TGTGCTAGTGGTTTGCAACCCTCAAGGACAGGGAGCCCCTACGAGCAGTACTTC. Its protein is CASGLQPSRTGSPYEQYF. Looking up the rest from reference TRBV12-5 and TRBJ2-7 gives the full variable domain: DARVTQTPRHKVTEMGQEVTMRCQPILGHNTVFWYRQTMMQGLELLAYFRNRAPLDDSGMPKDRFSAEMPDATLATLKIQPSEPRDSAVYFCASGLQPSRTGSPYEQYFGPGTRLTVT.

Details on this clone: The junction and the germline gene differ at one end; a read error may be behind it. The same CDR3 can be traced to other DNA sequences in this sample. The chain links TRBV28 to TRBJ1-5; D is unresolved. The CDR3 totals 15 residues. Germline CDR1 MDHEN, CDR2 SYDVKM. CDR3: CASSFSGGGNQPQHF. Written as DNA, the CDR3 is TGTGCTAGCAGTTTCTCGGGAGGAGGAAATCAGCCCCAGCATTTT.

The rearrangement uses TRBV5-1 and TRBJ2-3, with D possibly matching TRBD1 (6 bases). Looked up from germline, CDR1 is SGHRS and CDR2 is YFSETQ. The CDR3 is 13 amino acids. The ends were cut back, 0 bases at V and 4 bases at J, with 6 bases in the middle. CDR3 nucleotides: TGCGCCAGCAGCTTGGCAGGGGCAGATACGCAGTATTTT. Translated, it gives CASSLAGADTQYF.

The chain carries TRBV7-9 and TRBJ2-5, with 10 bases fitting TRBD2. There are 17 residues in the CDR3. V gave up 1 base and J gave up 1 base; unmatched junction bases: 6. CDR1 and CDR2 from the germline V gene are SEHNR and FQNEAQ (reference sequence). The CDR3 reads CASSLGVASGSQETQYF. The DNA of the CDR3 is TGTGCCAGCAGCTTAGGTGTGGCTAGCGGGAGCCAAGAGACCCAGTACTTC. Based on the CDR3 plus reference TRBV7-9 and TRBJ2-5, the full variable domain is DTGVSQNPRHKITKRGQNVTFRCDPISEHNRLYWYRQTLGQGPEFLTYFQNEAQLEKSRLLSDRFSAERPKGSFSTLEIQRTEQGDSAMYLCASSLGVASGSQETQYFGPGTRLLVL.

This clone was found a few times. The rearrangement joins TRBV4-3 to TRBJ2-2; TRBD1 might be the D (7 bases). The ends were cut back, 1 base at V and 3 bases at J, with 18 bases in the middle. Germline lookup yields CDR1 LGHNA and CDR2 YSLEER. The CDR3 covers 18 residues. CDR3 sequence: CASSQVAGGYGDTGELFF. For the CDR3, the DNA is TGCGCCAGCAGCCAAGTCGCAGGGGGGTATGGGGACACCGGGGAGCTGTTTTTT.

V is TRBV6-5 and J is TRBJ2-7, with D possibly being TRBD2 (6 bases). The germline V gene has CDR1 MNHEY and CDR2 SVGAGI. V was cut by 0 bases and J by 0 bases, with 12 bases left in between. The CDR3 length is 16 residues. CDR3 in DNA: TGTGCCAGCAGTTACTCGAAGGGGACTCTCTCCTACGAGCAGTACTTC. This encodes CASSYSKGTLSYEQYF.

This clone has more than one count but fewer than ten. This rearrangement joins TRBV25-1 to TRBJ2-7; TRBD1 might be the D (8 bases). The CDR3 has 17 residues. Germline CDR1 MGHDK, CDR2 SYGVNS. Trimming pared 0 bases from V and 5 bases from J, leaving 20 bases between. CDR3 DNA sequence: TGTGCCAGCAGTGAATATTGGGGCGTTACAGGGGGGGACGAGCAGTACTTC. Amino acids: CASSEYWGVTGGDEQYF.

The sample holds a few counts of this clone. The chain links TRBV6-5 to TRBJ2-5; no clear D. CDR1 and CDR2 from the germline V gene are MNHEY and SVGAGI. The CDR3 is made up of 13 amino acids. The V gene lost 6 bases and the J gene lost 2 bases, with 10 bases spanning the gap. Written as DNA, the CDR3 is TGTGCCAGCAGGCGGCAGACTCAAGAGACCCAGTACTTC. This gives the protein CASRRQTQETQYF.

The chain uses TRBV7-2 and TRBJ1-1, with 7 bases that match TRBD1. Losses at the gene ends were 2 bases for V and 1 base for J; bases not matched to a gene: 4. The CDR3 runs 15 residues. The germline V gene has CDR1 SGHTA and CDR2 FQGNSA. In nucleotides, the CDR3 is TGTGCCAGCAGCTTATTAGGGGGCCGGAACACTGAAGCTTTCTTT. Amino acid sequence: CASSLLGGRNTEAFF.

The chain recombines TRBV28 with TRBJ1-2; TRBD1 is a possible D gene (6 bases). V was clipped by 4 bases and J by 8 bases, with 20 bases between them. CDR3 length: 15 residues. Germline V gene data show CDR1 as MDHEN and CDR2 as SYDVKM. CDR3 in DNA: TGTGCCAGCAGTTGTGGGGGCGGGGGGTGTGGGGGCTACACCTTC. Protein: CASSCGGGGCGGYTF.

The chain links TRBV7-2 to TRBJ2-5, with D maybe TRBD2 (5 bases). Germline V gene sequence: CDR1 SGHTA, CDR2 FQGNSA. V dropped 3 bases and J dropped 5 bases, with 13 bases sitting between them. The CDR3 contains 14 residues. The CDR3 region is CASSFEGGMETQYF. The CDR3 DNA reads TGTGCCAGCAGCTTCGAGGGCGGCATGGAGACCCAGTACTTC.

The chain has TRBV5-4 and TRBJ2-5, with TRBD1 matching over 8 bases. Germline loops: CDR1 SGHNT, CDR2 YYREEE (reference sequence). The CDR3 sequence is 17 residues long. V gave up 3 bases and J gave up 5 bases; unmatched junction bases: 15. Here the CDR3 DNA reads TGTGCCAGCAGCTCCCGGGGAGGCAGGGGGCTCGGGGAGACCCAGTACTTC. This codes for CASSSRGGRGLGETQYF.

The chain employs TRBV10-2 and TRBJ2-7; 7 bases are shared with TRBD1. Germline V lookup: CDR1 WSHSY, CDR2 SAAADI. The CDR3 covers 17 residues. V lost 2 bases and J lost 2; bases outside the gene matches: 12. The CDR3 bases are TGCGCCAGCAGTGAGCCCCTGCGGACAGGAATTCCCTACGAGCAGTACTTC. Translating it yields CASSEPLRTGIPYEQYF.

This sequence joins TRBV9 and TRBJ2-1, with D maybe TRBD2 (6 bases). Trimming took 1 base from V and 0 from J, leaving 11 bases between them. Germline CDR1 is SGDLS and CDR2 is YYNGEE. CDR3 length: 16 amino acids. CDR3 DNA sequence: TGTGCCAGCAGCGTACTCGACGGGAGCTCCTACAATGAGCAGTTCTTC. Translating it yields CASSVLDGSSYNEQFF.

The rearrangement joins TRBV2 to TRBJ2-3; D ambiguous. Trimming removed 0 bases at V and 7 bases at J, with 8 bases between. In germline, CDR1 is SNHLY, CDR2 FYNNEI. This CDR3 spans 13 amino acids. CDR3 bases: TGTGCCAGCAGTGAAGCGGAGAGGAATACGCAGTATTTT. Translation: CASSEAERNTQYF.

This chain uses TRBV6-1 with TRBJ1-2; 7 positions agree with TRBD1. Germline V lookup: CDR1 MNHNS, CDR2 SASEGT. The CDR3 runs 15 residues. V was clipped by 1 base and J by 3 bases; unmatched bases: 5. This CDR3 is CASSEGPGGYYGYTF. CDR3 DNA sequence: TGTGCCAGCAGTGAAGGACCAGGGGGTTACTATGGCTACACCTTC.

This chain connects TRBV18 to TRBJ2-7; TRBD1 agrees at 7 bases. This CDR3 comprises 15 residues. V shed 2 bases and J 3 bases; nucleotides not matched to a gene: 7. Germline CDR1 and CDR2: KGHSH and LQKENI. CDR3 nucleotide sequence: TGTGCCAGCTCACCATCCGAGACAGGGCTCTACGAGCAGTACTTC. Amino acids: CASSPSETGLYEQYF.

The gene calls are TRBV25-1 and TRBJ1-2; TRBD1 aligns across 9 bases. V was clipped by 4 bases and J by 4 bases; unmatched bases: 4. The CDR3 contains 14 residues. Germline-derived CDR1 and CDR2 are MGHDK and SYGVNS. The CDR3 coding sequence is TGTGCCAGCAGTGGGCTGACAGGGGGCTATGGCTACACCTTC. Protein product: CASSGLTGGYGYTF.

Only one count was recorded for this clone. The CDR3 is CASSQLGDSYEQYF. As DNA, the CDR3 is TGCGCCAGCAGCCAATTAGGGGACAGCTACGAGCAGTACTTC. The chain uses TRBV4-1 and TRBJ2-7, with 7 bases fitting TRBD1. Germline V lookup: CDR1 MGHRA, CDR2 YSYEKL. This CDR3 is built from 14 residues. The V gene end was trimmed by 2 bases and the J gene end by 3 bases; junction bases not matched to a gene: 4.

The chain carries TRBV7-2 and TRBJ2-1, with 12 nucleotides matching TRBD2. Germline lookup yields CDR1 SGHTA and CDR2 FQGNSA. CDR3 size: 16 residues. Trimming removed 1 base from V and 4 bases from J; junction bases left unmatched: 2. CDR3: CASSLGTSGNYNEQFF. The CDR3 DNA is TGTGCCAGCAGCTTAGGGACTAGCGGGAATTACAATGAGCAGTTCTTC.

The chain couples TRBV2 to TRBJ2-2, with D possibly matching TRBD1 (6 bases). CDR1 is SNHLY and CDR2 is FYNNEI in the germline V gene. Trimming stripped 8 bases from V and 0 bases from J, with 10 bases between. The CDR3 is 14 amino acids. CDR3 residues: CASGGGANTGELFF. The CDR3 region has the DNA TGTGCCAGCGGGGGCGGAGCGAACACCGGGGAGCTGTTTTTT.

The rearrangement joins TRBV5-4 to TRBJ2-7; perhaps TRBD2 as D (6 bases). Germline V lookup: CDR1 SGHNT, CDR2 YYREEE (reference sequence). V was cut by 0 bases and J by 2 bases, with 9 bases left in between. The length of the CDR3 is 14 residues. CDR3 coding DNA: TGTGCCAGCAGCTTGGATCTAGCGCCCTACGAGCAGTACTTC. Its protein is CASSLDLAPYEQYF.

This chain joins TRBV4-3 and TRBJ2-7, with D uncertain. Germline values: CDR1 LGHNA, CDR2 YSLEER. Trimming took 0 bases from V and 5 from J, leaving 17 bases between them. CDR3 length equals 16 residues. The DNA for the CDR3 is TGCGCCAGCAGCCAAGATATTCACTATTGTATACACGAGCAGTACTTC. Residues: CASSQDIHYCIHEQYF.

This sequence joins TRBV18 and TRBJ2-5; tentative D call: TRBD1 (6 bases). Looked up from germline, CDR1 is KGHSH and CDR2 is LQKENI. Trimming cost V 5 bases and J 5 bases, with 12 bases left between them. The CDR3 length is 13 residues. The CDR3 coding sequence is TGTGCCAGCTCATCAGGGGTGGGGGAGACCCAGTACTTC. It yields the protein CASSSGVGETQYF.

This chain joins TRBV4-3 and TRBJ1-2, with 7 bases matching TRBD1. CDR3 size: 14 residues. Per germline, CDR1 LGHNA and CDR2 YSLEER. J lost 3 bases, V lost 0 bases, and 1 base had no gene match. Here the CDR3 DNA reads TGCGCCAGCAGCCAAGAGGGACAGTACTATGGCTACACCTTC. Translated: CASSQEGQYYGYTF.

The V and J genes are TRBV28 and TRBJ1-3; D is unresolved. CDR1 MDHEN and CDR2 SYDVKM come from the germline V gene. V was shortened by 10 bases and J by 5 bases, with 15 bases between the two germline ends. The CDR3 has 13 amino acids. DNA for the CDR3: TGTGCCACCTCCCCCGACTTCCGAAACACCATATATTTT. Translation: CATSPDFRNTIYF. The complete variable domain, with remaining parts taken from reference TRBV28 and TRBJ1-3, reads DVKVTQSSRYLVKRTGEKVFLECVQDMDHENMFWYRQDPGLGLRLIYFSYDVKMKEKGDIPEGYSVSREKKERFSLILESASTNQTSMYLCATSPDFRNTIYFGEGSWLTVV.

The rearrangement joins TRBV19 to TRBJ2-5; TRBD1 aligns across 10 bases. The V gene end was trimmed by 5 bases and the J gene end by 4 bases; junction bases not matched to a gene: 1. In germline, CDR1 is LNHDA, CDR2 SQIVND (reference sequence). This CDR3 spans 13 amino acids. CDR3 bases: TGTGCCAGTAGTTGGACAGGGGGAGAGACCCAGTACTTC. Its translation: CASSWTGGETQYF.

The chain combines TRBV29-1 with TRBJ2-7, with D tentatively TRBD2 (5 bases). Germline CDR1 reads SQVTM; CDR2 reads ANQGSEA. This CDR3 contains 13 residues. The ends were cut back, 3 bases at V and 0 bases at J, with 9 bases in the middle. The CDR3 is CSVEDWSSYEQYF. CDR3 sequence (DNA): TGCAGCGTTGAGGACTGGAGCTCCTACGAGCAGTACTTC.

V usage is TRBV7-9 and J usage is TRBJ2-5, with 7 bases aligning to TRBD1. TRBJ2-7 matches the DNA end more closely, so the J call is doubtful. The CDR3 contains 15 residues. The V gene's germline CDR1 is SEHNR and CDR2 FQNEAQ (reference sequence). The CDR3 bases are TGTGCCAGCAGCACAGGACAGGTACTTGACTACGAGCAGTACTTC. Amino acid sequence: CASSTGQVLDYEQYF.

The rearrangement joins TRBV2 to TRBJ2-1, with TRBD1 matching 8 bases. Germline CDR1 SNHLY, CDR2 FYNNEI. The CDR3 covers 14 residues. V was pared by 3 bases and J by 3 bases, with 1 base of the junction left unmatched. CDR3 DNA: TGTGCCAGCAGTGAGACAGGGGACTACAATGAGCAGTTCTTC. As protein: CASSETGDYNEQFF.

The rearrangement joins TRBV6-6 to TRBJ2-5; 14 positions agree with TRBD2. The assigned J gene may be wrong: the sequence end matches TRBJ2-7 better. CDR1 and CDR2 (germline): MNHNY, SVGAGI (reference sequence). CDR3 length: 14 residues. CDR3: CASTGTSGGLEQYF. The CDR3 coding sequence is TGTGCCAGCACCGGGACTAGCGGGGGCCTCGAGCAGTACTTC.

CDR3 coding DNA: TGCGCCAGCAGCCAAGAGGCAGCGGGGCACAATGAGCAGTTCTTC. Protein product: CASSQEAAGHNEQFF. The chain uses TRBV4-3 and TRBJ2-1; 7 bases map to TRBD2. The CDR3 is 15 residues long. With V trimmed by 0 bases and J by 5 bases, 4 bases remained unmatched. CDR1 and CDR2 (germline): LGHNA, YSLEER.